Listed below are T cell receptor beta chains from one sample, sequenced in a study of blood T cell repertoires in COVID-19. The repertoire was sequenced with immunoSEQ multiplex PCR; TCRdb's copy has only in-frame clones and lacks some. The sample yields approximately 300,000 clones, approximately 90% seen once. The sequenced sample was peripheral blood. The receptors were gathered from a man between 35 and 55 years old with acute or convalescent COVID-19. Both conserved end residues are part of each CDR3. Each record gives: V gene, J gene, clone size, D gene, CDR3 DNA, CDR3 protein. The D gene is left open where the match is weak. Size tells how often a clone was seen (once, few, many) or the class of an expanded clone, and some rows leave it out.

>TRBV5-5|TRBJ2-7|.|.
TGTGCCAGCAGCTCATACGAGAGGGAACGGGCGGGGTCCTACGAGCAGTACTTC
CASSSYERERAGSYEQYF
>TRBV20-1|TRBJ1-2|.|TRBD1
TGCAGTGCTGGGACAGGGTATGGCTACACCTTC
CSAGTGYGYTF
>TRBV10-3|TRBJ1-2|.|.
TGTGCCATCAGTACCGACGGGATCTATGGCTACACCTTC
CAISTDGIYGYTF
>TRBV3-1/TRBV3-2|TRBJ1-1|.|.
TGTGCCAGCAGCTACTTAAACACTGAAGCTTTCTTT
CASSYLNTEAFF
>TRBV4-2|TRBJ2-1|.|TRBD2
TGTGCCAGCAGCCAAGATTGGAGACTAGCGGTCTTAAATGAGCAGTTCTTC
CASSQDWRLAVLNEQFF
>TRBV6-5|TRBJ1-2|.|.
TGTGCCAGCAGACCCCAGGGAAGGGATGGCTACACCTTC
CASRPQGRDGYTF
>TRBV2|TRBJ2-7|.|.
TGTGCCAGCAGTGTTCAGTATATCCACGAGCAGTACTTC
CASSVQYIHEQYF
>TRBV30|TRBJ2-1|.|TRBD1
TGTGCCTGGAGTCCGGACAGGGGCCCCCATCGGAATGAGCAGTTCTTC
CAWSPDRGPHRNEQFF
>TRBV18|TRBJ1-4|.|TRBD1
TGTGCCAGCTCACCGAACAGGGGGCGGGAAAAACTGTTTTTT
CASSPNRGREKLFF
>TRBV2|TRBJ2-1|once|.
TGTGCCAGCAGCCCCTTCCCCCCAGGGAGGTATGTCAATGAGCAGTTCTTC
CASSPFPPGRYVNEQFF
>TRBV20-1|TRBJ2-7|.|.
TGCAGTGCCCCGCGGGGAGACGAGCAGTACTTC
CSAPRGDEQYF
>TRBV19|TRBJ1-1|once|TRBD1
TGTGCCAGTAGTACCCCGGGACAGGGGAACACTGAAGCTTTCTTT
CASSTPGQGNTEAFF
>TRBV5-4|TRBJ2-7|few|TRBD1
TGTGCCAGCAGCTTTCGGACAGGGCGGATTGAGGAGATGCAGTACTTC
CASSFRTGRIEEMQYF
>TRBV6-5|TRBJ1-1|.|.
TGCGCCCTCACCTCCGGGGGTCGTGGCACTGAAGCTTTCTTT
CALTSGGRGTEAFF
>TRBV6-5|TRBJ1-4|few|.
TGTGCCAGCACCCGAGCGGGTGCAACTAATGAAAAACTGTTTTTT
CASTRAGATNEKLFF
>TRBV2|TRBJ2-7|.|TRBD1
TGTGCCAGCAGCGGCCTGCGTGTGGGGGACAGGGACCACGAGCAGTACTTC
CASSGLRVGDRDHEQYF
>TRBV5-6|TRBJ1-3|.|TRBD1
TGTGCCAGCAGCTGGGACAGAAACTCTGGAAACACCATATATTTT
CASSWDRNSGNTIYF
>TRBV7-9|TRBJ1-1|.|TRBD1
TGTGCCAGCAGACCAACAGGGGCCACTGAAGCTTTCTTT
CASRPTGATEAFF
>TRBV24-1|TRBJ1-5|once|TRBD1
TGTGCCACCAGTACGGGACAGGGAAAAATGGGCAATCAGCCCCAGCATTTT
CATSTGQGKMGNQPQHF
>TRBV5-1|TRBJ1-2|.|.
TGCGCCAGCAGCTTGTCGGGGAGATCCGGCTACACCTTC
CASSLSGRSGYTF
>TRBV27|TRBJ1-1|.|TRBD1
TGTGCCAGCAGTTTATCCCCAGGGGGCAACACTGAAGCTTTCTTT
CASSLSPGGNTEAFF
>TRBV11-2|TRBJ2-1|.|TRBD2
TGTGCCAGCAGCTCCATAGGGAGCGGCGGGGGGTGGGATGAGCAGTTCTTC
CASSSIGSGGGWDEQFF
>TRBV6-5|TRBJ1-1|.|.
TGTGCCAGCAGTTACAGAGGGAACACTGAAGCTTTCTTT
CASSYRGNTEAFF